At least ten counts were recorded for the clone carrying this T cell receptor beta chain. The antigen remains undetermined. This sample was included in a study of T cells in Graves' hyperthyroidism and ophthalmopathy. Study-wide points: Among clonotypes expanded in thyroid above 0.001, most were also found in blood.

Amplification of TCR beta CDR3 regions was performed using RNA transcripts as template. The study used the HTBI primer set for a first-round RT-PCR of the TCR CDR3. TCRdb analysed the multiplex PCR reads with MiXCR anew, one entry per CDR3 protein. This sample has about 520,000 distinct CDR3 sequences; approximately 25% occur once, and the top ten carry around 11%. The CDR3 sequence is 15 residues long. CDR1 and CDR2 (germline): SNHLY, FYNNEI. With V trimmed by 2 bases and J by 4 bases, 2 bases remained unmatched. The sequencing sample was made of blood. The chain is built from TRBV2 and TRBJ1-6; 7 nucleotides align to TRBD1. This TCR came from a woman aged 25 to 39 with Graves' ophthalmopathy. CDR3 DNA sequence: TGTGCCAGCAGTGAACAGGGGGATTATAATTCACCCCTCCACTTT. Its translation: CASSEQGDYNSPLHF. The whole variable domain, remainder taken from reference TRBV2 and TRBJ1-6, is EPEVTQTPSHQVTQMGQEVILRCVPISNHLYFYWYRQILGQKVEFLVSFYNNEISEKSEIFDDQFSVERPDGSNFTLKIRSTKLEDSAMYFCASSEQGDYNSPLHFGNGTRLTVT.